Listed below are T cell receptor beta chains from one sample, sequenced in a study of blood T cell repertoires in COVID-19. Generated by immunoSEQ multiplex PCR, the TCRdb table keeps only in-frame clones and is missing some. The table records 440,000 or so clones, 70% to 90% of them present only once. The specimen was peripheral blood. The receptors derive from a woman aged 40 to 50 with COVID-19, enrolled during active disease. CDR3s leave out the opening cysteine and the closing phenylalanine or tryptophan. The order of the fields is clone size, V gene, CDR3 protein. Size is omitted from some rows. Given values are once, few, many or a class for expanded clones.

>.|TRBV19
ASSRDTAYEQY
>.|TRBV6-5
ASSLRDRGSGYT
>.|TRBV30
AWLLPGNWNTEAF
>few|TRBV6-5
ASSYSSGSGANVLT
>.|TRBV27
ASSLSATPQH
>few|TRBV6-8
ASSYDTFTDTQY
>.|TRBV12-3/TRBV12-4
ASSTTGAEDYT
>.|TRBV2
ASRTLRAHGGQPQH
>.|TRBV5-6
ASSFPGQDYGYT
>.|TRBV4-2
ASSHRLAGVNEQF
>.|TRBV7-8
ASSLGHRNEKLF
>.|TRBV6-5
ASIERAGGTLEQY
>.|TRBV5-4
ASSPELGDSYGYT